This T cell receptor beta chain is drawn from a study of Graves' ophthalmopathy and Graves' hyperthyroidism. RNA transcripts yielded amplified TCR beta CDR3 regions. HTBI primers were employed in first-round RT-PCR, then a second-round multiplex PCR followed. MiXCR, applied by TCRdb to the multiplex PCR reads, yields one record per CDR3 protein. Counted here are about 550,000 distinct CDR3 sequences, under 40% occurring once; the ten biggest clones make up less than 4.5%. Trimming removed 2 bases at V and 0 bases at J, with 8 bases between. The CDR3 totals 14 residues. Germline V gene sequence: CDR1 LNHDA, CDR2 SQIVND (reference sequence). Many counts were recorded for this clonotype.

The sequenced sample was peripheral blood or thyroid tissue (not recorded which). This TCR was recovered from an adult man with Graves' hyperthyroidism. V gene TRBV19 combines with J gene TRBJ2-7; a possible D gene is TRBD2 (6 bases). The DNA for the CDR3 is TGTGCCAGTAGTATAACGGGACTCTCCTACGAGCAGTACTTC. It translates to CASSITGLSYEQYF.